These T cell receptor beta chains were read from a single sample in a study of human T cells and chemical hapten exposure. TCRdb analysed the RACE reads with MiXCR anew, one entry per CDR3 protein. The table lists 99,000 or so distinct CDR3 sequences, about 10% of them singletons, with approximately 3.1% in the top ten. The sample was whole blood, taken in connection with sensitization to the hapten diphenylcyclopropenone (DPC). The receptors come from an older woman with alopecia areata. Some clones in this sample may be carry-over from other donors' samples. Each CDR3 is given without its conserved first and last residue. Clone sizes are given selectively: once, few, many, or a class where the clone is expanded.

CDR3 protein | J gene | clone size | V gene
AISESVAGVQETQY | TRBJ2-5 | few | TRBV10-3
ASSLERQNTGELF | TRBJ2-2 | few | TRBV5-1
ASSPGRGTGGVDTQY | TRBJ2-3 | few | TRBV27
ARETGANGYT | TRBJ1-2 | many | TRBV24-1
ASSSGGASYNEQF | TRBJ2-1 | few | TRBV9
SASPQYNEQF | TRBJ2-1 | few | TRBV20-1
ASSLAYGGLNEKLF | TRBJ1-4 | few | TRBV7-8
ASSLVEGRDEQF | TRBJ2-1 | many | TRBV7-2
ASSPGRNTEAF | TRBJ1-1 | many | TRBV18
ASSLGSGGSHTDTQY | TRBJ2-3 | few | TRBV5-1
ASSITDAGETQY | TRBJ2-5 | few | TRBV7-7
ASRPLAYEQY | TRBJ2-7 | few | TRBV7-9
SAPPTRARTEAF | TRBJ1-1 | NA | TRBV20-1
ATQGAGNTIY | TRBJ1-3 | few | TRBV10-3
ASSPYRAVSLVGYT | TRBJ1-2 | many | TRBV7-8
ASRRSGANVLT | TRBJ2-6 | once | TRBV25-1
ASNPLSGANVLT | TRBJ2-6 | many | TRBV12-3/TRBV12-4
ASSPHLSDQETQY | TRBJ2-5 | NA | TRBV7-2
ASSLDPANYGYT | TRBJ1-2 | many | TRBV5-1
ASSHFLTGTKDTQY | TRBJ2-3 | many | TRBV5-1
ASSMNGINTYGYT | TRBJ1-2 | NA | TRBV19
ASSPLRVRDNEKLF | TRBJ1-4 | few | TRBV18
ASSQDYVRNEQF | TRBJ2-1 | few | TRBV3-1
ASSYSLAGGTNEQF | TRBJ2-1 | NA | TRBV6-5
ASSPWEGVNSPLH | TRBJ1-6 | many | TRBV18
ASSRLNRRGPNEQF | TRBJ2-1 | NA | TRBV11-2
ASSSRGDEQF | TRBJ2-1 | few | TRBV7-8
AISEWVGEEI | TRBJ2-7 | many | TRBV10-3
ASSQPARELFI | TRBJ2-2 | NA | TRBV7-9
ASSQGTSDTEAF | TRBJ1-1 | few | TRBV14
SVPRGLTVTDTQY | TRBJ2-3 | once | TRBV29-1
ASSPPGHGTQY | TRBJ2-5 | many | TRBV12-3/TRBV12-4
ASSVRWNTEAF | TRBJ1-1 | many | TRBV9
ASSQARARSYNEQF | TRBJ2-1 | few | TRBV4-1
SVVNMNTEAF | TRBJ1-1 | few | TRBV29-1
ASTDPGNSPD | TRBJ2-4 | few | TRBV6-2/TRBV6-3
SATQPNQPQH | TRBJ1-5 | many | TRBV20-1
ASSLARDSLKWF | TRBJ2-1 | many | TRBV7-9
ASSLGTYAMNTEAF | TRBJ1-1 | many | TRBV5-4
ASSHHTRLAGQKETQY | TRBJ2-5 | many | TRBV4-2